A single sample gave rise to the 12 T cell receptor beta chains below, sequenced in a study of cytomegalovirus exposure and HLA in healthy donors. The PCR contained 60 Vbeta and 13 Jbeta primers. Method: immunoSEQ multiplex PCR; TCRdb's copy keeps in-frame clones and lacks some. The sample carries around 110,000 clones, 81% recorded once. The specimen sequenced was PBMCs. Receptors were obtained from a woman in her thirties in good health and CMV-seronegative.

The chain recombines TRBV19 with TRBJ2-1; 13 positions agree with TRBD2. V gave up 7 bases and J gave up 5 bases; unmatched junction bases: 2. Germline V gene lookup returns CDR1 LNHDA and CDR2 SQIVND (reference sequence). This CDR3 has 14 amino acids. CDR3 in amino acids: CASKGLAGNNEQFF. As DNA, the CDR3 is TGTGCCAGTAAGGGACTAGCGGGAAACAATGAGCAGTTCTTC.

The chain links TRBV4-1 to TRBJ1-2; no clear D gene. Germline V gene data show CDR1 as MGHRA and CDR2 as YSYEKL. V lost 4 bases and J 3 bases, leaving 15 bases between the germline ends. This CDR3 spans 15 amino acids. CDR3 protein: CASSPTSGSDYGYTF. The CDR3 nucleotides are TGCGCCAGCAGCCCCACCTCAGGTTCCGACTATGGCTACACCTTC.

V usage is TRBV7-2 and J usage is TRBJ2-4; D is undetermined. Trimming cost V 1 base and J 6 bases, with 10 bases left between them. The germline V gene has CDR1 SGHTA and CDR2 FQGNSA. There are 14 residues in the CDR3. CDR3 DNA: TGTGCCAGCAGCTTAGGGTCGGTTGGAAACATTCAGTACTTC. This sequence encodes CASSLGSVGNIQYF.

This chain connects TRBV19 to TRBJ2-2, with 8 bases fitting TRBD1. V gave up 6 bases and J gave up 1 base; unmatched junction bases: 4. CDR3 length equals 15 residues. The germline gives CDR1 LNHDA, CDR2 SQIVND (reference sequence). CDR3 sequence: CASSRQGMNTGELFF. CDR3 in DNA: TGTGCCAGTAGCCGACAGGGGATGAACACCGGGGAGCTGTTTTTT.

The chain uses TRBV4-3 and TRBJ2-7, with TRBD2 matching 14 bases. Per the germline V gene, CDR1 is LGHNA and CDR2 is YSLEER. This CDR3 is 16 amino acids long. V shed 4 bases and J 5 bases; nucleotides not matched to a gene: 7. The CDR3 bases are TGCGCCAGCAGCCCCGGGACTAGCGGGAGTGCCCACGAGCAGTACTTC. Residues: CASSPGTSGSAHEQYF.

CDR3 sequence: CASSQANTEAFF. The CDR3 nucleotides are TGCGCCAGCAGCCAGGCGAACACTGAAGCTTTCTTT. The gene calls are TRBV4-1 and TRBJ1-1; D call uncertain. Trimming left V 3 bases short and J 1 base short, with 3 bases between. This CDR3 is 12 amino acids long. Germline assignment: CDR1 MGHRA and CDR2 YSYEKL.

The rearrangement joins TRBV27 to TRBJ2-5; 7 bases map to TRBD1. CDR1 is MNHEY, CDR2 SMNVEV, per germline (reference sequence). This CDR3 comprises 18 residues. V gave up 2 bases and J gave up 4 bases; unmatched junction bases: 16. The CDR3 DNA reads as TGTGCCAGCAGTTTAGTAGGGACAGCCACTCCACTGGGAGAGACCCAGTACTTC. This sequence encodes CASSLVGTATPLGETQYF.

The gene calls are TRBV7-9 and TRBJ1-1; D remains ambiguous. The V gene lost 7 bases and the J gene lost 1 base, with 10 bases spanning the gap. This CDR3 spans 13 amino acids. The germline V gene encodes CDR1 SEHNR and CDR2 FQNEAQ (reference sequence). The CDR3 DNA reads as TGTGCCAGCAATAAGGCAGGGAACACTGAAGCTTTCTTT. It specifies CASNKAGNTEAFF.

The table lists this clone with a few counts. This chain uses TRBV4-3 with TRBJ1-1; D is ambiguous. Per germline, CDR1 LGHNA and CDR2 YSLEER. With 0 bases removed from V and 1 base from J, the gap between germline ends came to 6 bases. The CDR3 loop spans 14 amino acids. The CDR3 region has the DNA TGCGCCAGCAGCCAAGATCCGGGGAACACTGAAGCTTTCTTT. This gives the protein CASSQDPGNTEAFF.

In regard to this clone: The identical CDR3 is also encoded by other nucleotide sequences in the sample. The chain uses TRBV5-1 and TRBJ2-5; D gene ambiguous. V lost 0 bases to trimming and J lost 2 bases, with 5 bases between them. This CDR3 is built from 13 residues. CDR1 is SGHRS, CDR2 YFSETQ, per germline. Here the CDR3 DNA reads TGCGCCAGCAGCTTGGGGCAGCAAGAGACCCAGTACTTC. Amino acids: CASSLGQQETQYF. Complete variable domain (other parts from reference TRBV5-1 and TRBJ2-5): KAGVTQTPRYLIKTRGQQVTLSCSPISGHRSVSWYQQTPGQGLQFLFEYFSETQRNKGNFPGRFSGRQFSNSRSEMNVSTLELGDSALYLCASSLGQQETQYFGPGTRLLVL.

The chain employs TRBV28 and TRBJ2-2; weak D call: TRBD2 (6 bases). CDR1 is MDHEN, CDR2 SYDVKM, per germline. The CDR3 spans 14 residues. DNA for the CDR3: TGTGCAATCCCTGGAGGGGAGAACACCGGGGAGCTGTTTTTT. It yields the protein CAIPGGENTGELFF.

This clone was counted between two and nine times. The V gene is TRBV7-9, the J gene TRBJ1-3; TRBD1 matches 8 bases. CDR1 is SEHNR, CDR2 FQNEAQ, per germline (reference sequence). The V gene end was trimmed by 0 bases and the J gene end by 7 bases; junction bases not matched to a gene: 5. CDR3 length: 15 residues. The CDR3 DNA sequence: TGTGCCAGCAGCTTAGCCCAGGGGGCTGAGAACACCATATATTTT. Protein product: CASSLAQGAENTIYF.